The clone carrying this T cell receptor beta chain showed up many times. What it recognizes is unknown. TCRdb itself ran the 5' RACE reads through MiXCR, one entry per CDR3 protein. This sample has roughly 490,000 distinct CDR3 sequences; roughly 5% occur once, and the top ten carry 3% to 4.5%. The sample is drawn from a study of CD8 T cells in ankylosing spondylitis. Study-wide points: It was reported that disease-linked clones were significantly enriched in matched ankylosing spondylitis synovial fluid. Made up of eight highly homologous variants, a TCR beta motif appeared characteristic of ankylosing spondylitis blood. Prior literature has documented some motif variants in synovial fluid and blood from reactive arthritis.

This CDR3 spans 17 amino acids. Trimming took 7 bases from V and 3 from J; bases not matched to a gene: 13. Looked up from germline, CDR1 is MNHEY and CDR2 is SMNVEV (reference sequence). The chain is built from TRBV27 and TRBJ2-3, with 10 bases lining up with TRBD2. Source material: blood, either unsorted or a sorted T cell fraction (not recorded which). The source is a male donor with ankylosing spondylitis. CDR3 residues: CASIGPLSGGATDTQYF. Written as DNA, the CDR3 is TGTGCCAGCATCGGACCCCTGAGCGGGGGGGCAACAGATACGCAGTATTTT.